This T cell receptor (beta chain) was observed in a study of metastatic and nonmetastatic thyroid tumors. In its sample, this clone was seen many times. The CDR3 spans 18 residues. Germline values: CDR1 MDHEN, CDR2 SYDVKM. Trimming took 2 bases from V and 4 from J; bases not matched to a gene: 12. How the authors handled the data: What underpinned the distant-metastasis classifier for papillary thyroid cancer was the set of CDR3 differences across clinicopathological groups. From the PCR reads, TCRdb re-called clones with MiXCR. TCRdb's processing, not the study's, gives the V and J calls here. Found here are roughly 83,000 clones, around 14% of them singletons; the top ten hold just over 3.5%. Every patient underwent thyroid surgery untreated.

The chain combines TRBV28 with TRBJ1-1; 11 bases fit TRBD1. The specimen sequenced was blood. The sequence came from a female donor with papillary thyroid cancer or a benign thyroid nodule (not recorded which). Some clones in this sample may be carry-over from other donors' samples. CDR3 loop: CASSLGQGAHLYSTEAFF. As DNA, the CDR3 is TGTGCCAGCAGTTTAGGACAGGGGGCCCATCTATATAGCACTGAAGCTTTCTTT.